Here is one T cell receptor beta chain with its context. This sample was included in a study of blood T cell repertoires in COVID-19. Overall study: Nucleic acid was either cDNA or gDNA, and it came from T cells, B-cell-depleted T cells, or PBMCs.

V lost 1 base and J lost 0; bases outside the gene matches: 6. This CDR3 is built from 17 residues. Germline V gene sequence: CDR1 LGHDT, CDR2 YNNKEL (reference sequence). As processed by the authors: From reference gene primer amplification, estimates of nucleated cell counts were derived. This table comes from immunoSEQ multiplex PCR, and its TCRdb copy is limited to in-frame clones, with some not included. From that table come the V and J calls and clone size; the DNA was used to work out D and trimming. The sample consists of fewer than 350,000 clones, roughly nine tenths of them appearing once. The chain links TRBV3-1 (or the pseudogene TRBV3-2) to TRBJ2-1, with 7 bases aligning to TRBD1. The TCR was taken from a woman in her fifties or sixties with COVID-19, enrolled during active disease. The specimen sequenced was peripheral blood. This CDR3 reads CASSQGTGYSSYNEQFF. CDR3 coding DNA: TGTGCCAGCAGCCAAGGGACAGGCTATAGCTCCTACAATGAGCAGTTCTTC.